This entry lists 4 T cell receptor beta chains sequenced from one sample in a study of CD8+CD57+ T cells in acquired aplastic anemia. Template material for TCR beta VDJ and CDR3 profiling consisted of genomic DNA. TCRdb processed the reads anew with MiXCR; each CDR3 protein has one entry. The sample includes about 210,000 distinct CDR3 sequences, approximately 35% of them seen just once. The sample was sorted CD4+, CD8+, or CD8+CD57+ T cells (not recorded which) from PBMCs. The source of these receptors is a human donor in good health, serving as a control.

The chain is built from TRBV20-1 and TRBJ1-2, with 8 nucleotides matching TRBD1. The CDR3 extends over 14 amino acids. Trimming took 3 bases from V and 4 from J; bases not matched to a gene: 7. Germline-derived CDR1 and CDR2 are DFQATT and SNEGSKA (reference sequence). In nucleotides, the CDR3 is TGCAGTGCTAGTCCTTCCGGGACAGGCTATGGCTACACCTTC. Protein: CSASPSGTGYGYTF.

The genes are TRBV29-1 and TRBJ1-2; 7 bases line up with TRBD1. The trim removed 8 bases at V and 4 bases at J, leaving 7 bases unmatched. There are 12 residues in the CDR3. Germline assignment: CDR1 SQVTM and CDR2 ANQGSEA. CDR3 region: CSSPTGTYGYTF. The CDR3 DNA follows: TGCAGCTCACCGACAGGGACCTATGGCTACACCTTC.

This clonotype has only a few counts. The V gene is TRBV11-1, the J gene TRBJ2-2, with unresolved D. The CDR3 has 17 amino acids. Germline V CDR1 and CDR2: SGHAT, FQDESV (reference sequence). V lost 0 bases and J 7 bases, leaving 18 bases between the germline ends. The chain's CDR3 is CASSLASRLLSVGELFF. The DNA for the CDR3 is TGTGCCAGCAGCTTAGCAAGTAGACTTCTCTCCGTCGGGGAGCTGTTTTTT.

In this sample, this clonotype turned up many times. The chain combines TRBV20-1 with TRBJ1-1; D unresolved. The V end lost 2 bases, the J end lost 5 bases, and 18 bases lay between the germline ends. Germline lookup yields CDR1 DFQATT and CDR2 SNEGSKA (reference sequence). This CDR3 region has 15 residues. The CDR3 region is CSARRSMGLGTEAFF. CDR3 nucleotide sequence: TGCAGTGCTAGACGGTCCATGGGCCTAGGGACTGAAGCTTTCTTT.